This TCR beta chain was captured in a study of control samples from healthy donors and cancer patients. Using immunoSEQ multiplex PCR, the repertoire was profiled, and TCRdb retains in-frame clones only, with some absent. The sample has roughly 84,000 clones; roughly 90% are singletons. Germline V gene lookup returns CDR1 GTSNPN and CDR2 SVGIG (reference sequence). The CDR3 length is 14 residues. Trimming at V came to 1 base and at J to 8 bases, leaving 7 bases not matched to a gene. This clone was seen only a few times. V gene TRBV30 combines with J gene TRBJ1-4; 7 nucleotides agree with TRBD1. This TCR derives from a man aged 50 to 59 in good health. Sequenced sample: blood. The CDR3 loop reads CAWSEGASGEKLFF. The CDR3 DNA sequence: TGTGCCTGGAGTGAGGGGGCCTCGGGAGAAAAACTGTTTTTT.